The source of this TCR beta chain is a study of CD8 T cells in ankylosing spondylitis. Study-wide results and caveats: Several highly homologous variants made up a TCR beta motif, and this motif appeared characteristic of ankylosing spondylitis blood. Disease-linked clones were CD8+ and relatively rare in peripheral blood. Disease-linked clones were reportedly significantly enriched in matched ankylosing spondylitis synovial fluid.

This clonotype was picked up a small number of times. Its antigen is unknown. The CDR3 loop spans 17 amino acids. The germline V and J ends were trimmed by 1 base and 6 bases, with 19 bases remaining between them. Germline CDR1 and CDR2: SGHTA and FQGNSA. For TCR beta, libraries came from quantitative 5'-RACE with molecular barcodes. TCRdb re-called the 5' RACE reads with MiXCR, one entry per CDR3 protein. The sample contains about 96,000 distinct CDR3 sequences, roughly 8.8% of which appear only once. Sequenced sample: blood, either unsorted or a sorted T cell fraction (not recorded which). The genes are TRBV7-2 and TRBJ2-1; D is perhaps TRBD1 or TRBD2 (6 bases each). The TCR originated in a male donor with ankylosing spondylitis or in good health (not recorded which). CDR3 sequence: CASSLVPGGGTSNEQFF. The CDR3 nucleotides read TGTGCCAGCAGCTTAGTTCCCGGGGGCGGTACAAGCAATGAGCAGTTCTTC. The entire variable domain, with the rest obtained from reference TRBV7-2 and TRBJ2-1, is as follows: GAGVSQSPSNKVTEKGKDVELRCDPISGHTALYWYRQSLGQGLEFLIYFQGNSAPDKSGLPSDRFSAERTGGSVSTLTIQRTQQEDSAVYLCASSLVPGGGTSNEQFFGPGTRLTVL.